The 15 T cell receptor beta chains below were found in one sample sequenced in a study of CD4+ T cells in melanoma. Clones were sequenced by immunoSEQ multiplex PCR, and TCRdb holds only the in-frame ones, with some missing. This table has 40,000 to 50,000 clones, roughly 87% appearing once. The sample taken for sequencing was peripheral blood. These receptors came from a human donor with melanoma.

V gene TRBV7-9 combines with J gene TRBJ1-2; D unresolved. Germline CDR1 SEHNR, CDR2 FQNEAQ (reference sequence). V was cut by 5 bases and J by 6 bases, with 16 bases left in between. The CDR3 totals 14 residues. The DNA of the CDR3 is TGTGCCAGCAGCGCCAGGACGGGGTCTGATGGCTACACCTTC. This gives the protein CASSARTGSDGYTF.

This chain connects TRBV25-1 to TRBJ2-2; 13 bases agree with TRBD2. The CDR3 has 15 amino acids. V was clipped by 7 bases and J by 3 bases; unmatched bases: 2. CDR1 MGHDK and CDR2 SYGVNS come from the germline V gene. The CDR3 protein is CASTTSGGDTGELFF. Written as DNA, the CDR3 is TGTGCCAGCACCACTAGCGGGGGGGACACCGGGGAGCTGTTTTTT. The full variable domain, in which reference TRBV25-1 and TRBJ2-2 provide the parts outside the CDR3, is EADIYQTPRYLVIGTGKKITLECSQTMGHDKMYWYQQDPGMELHLIHYSYGVNSTEKGDLSSESTVSRIRTEHFPLTLESARPSHTSQYLCASTTSGGDTGELFFGEGSRLTVL.

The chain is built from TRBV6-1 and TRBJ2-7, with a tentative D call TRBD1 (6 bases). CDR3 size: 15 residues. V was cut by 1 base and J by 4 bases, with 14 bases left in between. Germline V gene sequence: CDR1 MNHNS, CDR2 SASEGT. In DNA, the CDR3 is TGTGCCAGCAGTGAAGTGGCAGGGGCCCCTTACGAGCAGTACTTC. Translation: CASSEVAGAPYEQYF.

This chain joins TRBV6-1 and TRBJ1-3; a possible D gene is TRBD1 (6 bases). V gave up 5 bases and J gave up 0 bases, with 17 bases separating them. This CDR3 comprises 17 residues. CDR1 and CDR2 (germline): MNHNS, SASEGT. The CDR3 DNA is TGTGCCAGCAGTAAAGACCCCTCGGGACACTCTGGAAACACCATATATTTT. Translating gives CASSKDPSGHSGNTIYF.

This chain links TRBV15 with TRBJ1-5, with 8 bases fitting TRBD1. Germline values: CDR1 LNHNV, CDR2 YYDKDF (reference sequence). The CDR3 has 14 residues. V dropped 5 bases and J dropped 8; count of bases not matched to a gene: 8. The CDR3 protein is CATSGAGGIEPQHF. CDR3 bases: TGTGCCACCAGCGGGGCAGGGGGCATTGAGCCCCAGCATTTT.

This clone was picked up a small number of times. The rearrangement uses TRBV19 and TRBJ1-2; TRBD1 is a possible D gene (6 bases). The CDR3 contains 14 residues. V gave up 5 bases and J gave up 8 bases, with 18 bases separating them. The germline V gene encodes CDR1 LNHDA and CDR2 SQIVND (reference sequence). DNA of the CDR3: TGTGCCAGTAGTCCCCAGGGGCGTCGGTTCGGCTACACCTTC. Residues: CASSPQGRRFGYTF.

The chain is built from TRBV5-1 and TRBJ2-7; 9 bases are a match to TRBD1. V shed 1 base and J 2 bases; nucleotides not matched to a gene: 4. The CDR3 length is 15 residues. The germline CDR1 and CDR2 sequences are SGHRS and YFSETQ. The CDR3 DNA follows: TGCGCCAGCAGCTTGCGACAGGGGGGAACCTACGAGCAGTACTTC. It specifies CASSLRQGGTYEQYF.

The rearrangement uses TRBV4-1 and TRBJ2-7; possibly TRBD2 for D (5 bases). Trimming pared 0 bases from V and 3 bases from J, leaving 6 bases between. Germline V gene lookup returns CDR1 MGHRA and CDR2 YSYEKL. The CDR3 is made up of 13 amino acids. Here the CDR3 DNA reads TGCGCCAGCAGCCAAGAAGGAGGCTACGAGCAGTACTTC. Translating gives CASSQEGGYEQYF.

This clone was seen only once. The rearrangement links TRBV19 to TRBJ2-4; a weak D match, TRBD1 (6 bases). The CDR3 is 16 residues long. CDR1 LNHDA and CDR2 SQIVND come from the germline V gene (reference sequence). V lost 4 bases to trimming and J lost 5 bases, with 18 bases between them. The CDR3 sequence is CASSTQGFGPENIQYF. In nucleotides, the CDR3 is TGTGCCAGTAGTACCCAGGGGTTTGGGCCGGAAAACATTCAGTACTTC.

DNA of the CDR3: TGTGCCAGCAGCTTTATCCAGGAGTATGGCTACACCTTC. Residues: CASSFIQEYGYTF. The rearrangement joins TRBV7-9 to TRBJ1-2; no reliable D call. Germline CDR1 is SEHNR and CDR2 is FQNEAQ (reference sequence). Trimming shortened V by 3 bases and J by 5 bases, and 10 bases separated the two germline ends. This CDR3 has 13 amino acids.

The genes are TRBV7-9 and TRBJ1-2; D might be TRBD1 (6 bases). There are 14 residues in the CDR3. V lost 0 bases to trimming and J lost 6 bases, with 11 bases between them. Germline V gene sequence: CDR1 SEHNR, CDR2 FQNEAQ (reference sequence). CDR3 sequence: CASSLARQGNGYTF. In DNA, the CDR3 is TGTGCCAGCAGCTTAGCGCGTCAGGGGAATGGCTACACCTTC.

As DNA, the CDR3 is TGTGCCAGCAGTACACAGGGGAACACTGAAGCTTTCTTT. It translates to CASSTQGNTEAFF. This sequence joins TRBV5-5 and TRBJ1-1, with D possibly being TRBD1 (6 bases). There are 13 residues in the CDR3. V shed 5 bases and J shed 1 base, with 9 bases lying between them. Per germline, CDR1 SGHKS and CDR2 YYEKEE (reference sequence). Filled out from reference TRBV5-5 and TRBJ1-1, the complete variable domain reads DAGVTQSPTHLIKTRGQQVTLRCSPISGHKSVSWYQQVLGQGPQFIFQYYEKEERGRGNFPDRFSARQFPNYSSELNVNALLLGDSALYLCASSTQGNTEAFFGQGTRLTVV.

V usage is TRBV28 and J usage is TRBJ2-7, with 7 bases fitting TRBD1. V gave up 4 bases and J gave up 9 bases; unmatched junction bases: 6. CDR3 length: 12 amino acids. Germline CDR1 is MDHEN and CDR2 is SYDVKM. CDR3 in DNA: TGTGCCAGCAGTTACAACCGGGACAGGCAGTACTTC. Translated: CASSYNRDRQYF. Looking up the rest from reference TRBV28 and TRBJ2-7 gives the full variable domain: DVKVTQSSRYLVKRTGEKVFLECVQDMDHENMFWYRQDPGLGLRLIYFSYDVKMKEKGDIPEGYSVSREKKERFSLILESASTNQTSMYLCASSYNRDRQYFGPGTRLTVT.

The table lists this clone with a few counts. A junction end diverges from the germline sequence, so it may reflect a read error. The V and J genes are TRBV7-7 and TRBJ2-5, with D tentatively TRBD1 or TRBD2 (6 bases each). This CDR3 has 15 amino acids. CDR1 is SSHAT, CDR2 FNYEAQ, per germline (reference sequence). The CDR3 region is CASSPKGGGQETQYF. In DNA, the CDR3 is TGTGCTAGCAGCCCTAAGGGGGGAGGCCAAGAGACCCAGTACTTC.

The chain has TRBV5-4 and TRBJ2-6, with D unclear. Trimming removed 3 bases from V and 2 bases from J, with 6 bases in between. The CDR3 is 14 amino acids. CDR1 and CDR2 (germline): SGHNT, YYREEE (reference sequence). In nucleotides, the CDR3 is TGTGCCAGCAGCTCAAACACTGGGGCCAACGTCCTGACTTTC. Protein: CASSSNTGANVLTF.